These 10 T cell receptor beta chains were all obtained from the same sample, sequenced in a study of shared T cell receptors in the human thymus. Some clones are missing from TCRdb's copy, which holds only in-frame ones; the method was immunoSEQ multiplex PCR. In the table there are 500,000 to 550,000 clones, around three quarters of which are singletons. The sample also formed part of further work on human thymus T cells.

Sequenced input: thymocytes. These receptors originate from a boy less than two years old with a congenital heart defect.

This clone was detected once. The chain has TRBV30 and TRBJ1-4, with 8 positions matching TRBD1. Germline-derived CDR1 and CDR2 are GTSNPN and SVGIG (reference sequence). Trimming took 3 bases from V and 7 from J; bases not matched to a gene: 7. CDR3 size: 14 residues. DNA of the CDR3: TGTGCCTGGAGATTTCAGGGGGCGTTTGAAAAACTGTTTTTT. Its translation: CAWRFQGAFEKLFF. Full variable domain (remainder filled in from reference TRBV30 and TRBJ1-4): SQTIHQWPATLVQPVGSPLSLECTVEGTSNPNLYWYRQAAGRGLQLLFYSVGIGQISSEVPQNLSASRPQDRQFILSSKKLLLSDSGFYLCAWRFQGAFEKLFFGSGTQLSVL.

CDR3 coding DNA: TGTGCCAGCAGCCCCAGGACTAGCGGGAGGATAAGAGGCGGGGAGCTGTTTTTT. Its protein is CASSPRTSGRIRGGELFF. The chain links TRBV7-3 to TRBJ2-2, with 14 bases lining up with TRBD2. V lost 5 bases to trimming and J lost 7 bases; unmatched junction nucleotides: 12. CDR3 size: 18 residues. Looked up from germline, CDR1 is SGHTA and CDR2 is FQGTGA. Looking up the rest from reference TRBV7-3 and TRBJ2-2 gives the full variable domain: GAGVSQTPSNKVTEKGKYVELRCDPISGHTALYWYRQSLGQGPEFLIYFQGTGAADDSGLPNDRFFAVRPEGSVSTLKIQRTERGDSAVYLCASSPRTSGRIRGGELFFGEGSRLTVL.

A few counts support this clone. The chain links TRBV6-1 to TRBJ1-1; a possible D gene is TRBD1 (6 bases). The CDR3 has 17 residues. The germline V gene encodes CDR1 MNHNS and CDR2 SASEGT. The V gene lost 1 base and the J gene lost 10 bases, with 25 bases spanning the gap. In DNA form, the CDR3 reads TGTGCCAGCAGTGAAGGGAGCGACAGGTCAACACCTCGGGGAGCTTTCTTT. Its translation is CASSEGSDRSTPRGAFF.

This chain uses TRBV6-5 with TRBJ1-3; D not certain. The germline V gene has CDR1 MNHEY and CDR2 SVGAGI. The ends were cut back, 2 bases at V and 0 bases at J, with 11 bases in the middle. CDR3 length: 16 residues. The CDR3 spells CASSYRRVHSGNTIYF. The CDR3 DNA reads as TGTGCCAGCAGTTACCGCCGGGTTCACTCTGGAAACACCATATATTTT.

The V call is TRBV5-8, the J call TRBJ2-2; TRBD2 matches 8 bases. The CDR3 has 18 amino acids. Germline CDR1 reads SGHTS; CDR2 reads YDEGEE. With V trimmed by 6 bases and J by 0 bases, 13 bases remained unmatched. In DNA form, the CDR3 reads TGTGCCAGCACCATCGGATTACTAGCGGCCTCGAACACCGGGGAGCTGTTTTTT. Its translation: CASTIGLLAASNTGELFF. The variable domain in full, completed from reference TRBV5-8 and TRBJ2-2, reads EAGVTQSPTHLIKTRGQQATLRCSPISGHTSVYWYQQALGLGLQFLLWYDEGEERNRGNFPPRFSGRQFPNYSSELNVNALELEDSALYLCASTIGLLAASNTGELFFGEGSRLTVL.

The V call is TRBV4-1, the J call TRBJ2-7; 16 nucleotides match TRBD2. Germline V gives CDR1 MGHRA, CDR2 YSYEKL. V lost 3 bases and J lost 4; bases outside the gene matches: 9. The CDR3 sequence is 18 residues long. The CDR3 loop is CASSQAGTSGRVKYEQYF. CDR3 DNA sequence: TGCGCCAGCAGCCAGGCCGGGACTAGCGGGAGGGTCAAGTACGAGCAGTACTTC.

CDR3 DNA sequence: TGTGCCAGCAGCGTGGCAGGGGTGAACTCCTACAATGAGCAGTTCTTC. Protein: CASSVAGVNSYNEQFF. This chain connects TRBV9 to TRBJ2-1; tentatively, D is TRBD1 (6 bases). The CDR3 contains 16 residues. Deletions cut 2 bases from V and 0 bases from J, with 12 bases between. Germline CDR1 and CDR2: SGDLS and YYNGEE.

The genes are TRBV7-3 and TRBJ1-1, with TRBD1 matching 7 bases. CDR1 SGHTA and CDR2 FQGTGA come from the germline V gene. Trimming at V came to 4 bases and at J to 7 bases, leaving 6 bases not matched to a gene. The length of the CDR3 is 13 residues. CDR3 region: CASSSQGEDEAFF. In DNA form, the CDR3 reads TGTGCCAGCAGCTCTCAGGGGGAGGATGAAGCTTTCTTT.

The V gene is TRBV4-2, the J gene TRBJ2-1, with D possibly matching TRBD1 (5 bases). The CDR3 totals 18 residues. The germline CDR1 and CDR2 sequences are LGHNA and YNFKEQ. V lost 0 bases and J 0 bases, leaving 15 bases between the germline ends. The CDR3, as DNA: TGTGCCAGCAGCCAAGATCAAAGTACAGGAAACTCCTACAATGAGCAGTTCTTC. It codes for CASSQDQSTGNSYNEQFF.

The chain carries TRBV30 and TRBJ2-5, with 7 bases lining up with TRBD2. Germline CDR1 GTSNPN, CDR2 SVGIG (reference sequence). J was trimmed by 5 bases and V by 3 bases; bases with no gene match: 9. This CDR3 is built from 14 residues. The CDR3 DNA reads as TGTGCCTGGAGGGCATTAACTAGCGAGGAGACCCAGTACTTC. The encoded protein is CAWRALTSEETQYF.